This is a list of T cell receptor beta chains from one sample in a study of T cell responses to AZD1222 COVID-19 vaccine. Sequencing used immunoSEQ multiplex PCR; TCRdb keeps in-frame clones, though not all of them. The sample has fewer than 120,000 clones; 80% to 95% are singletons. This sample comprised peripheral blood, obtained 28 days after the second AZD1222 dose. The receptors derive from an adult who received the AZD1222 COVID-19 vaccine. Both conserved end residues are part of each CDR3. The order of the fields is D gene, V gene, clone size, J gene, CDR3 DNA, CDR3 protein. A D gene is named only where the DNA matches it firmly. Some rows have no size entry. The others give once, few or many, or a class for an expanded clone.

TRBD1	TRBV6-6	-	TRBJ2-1	TGTGCCAGCAGTTACTCGGGGACAGGGTACAATGAGCAGTTCTTC	CASSYSGTGYNEQFF
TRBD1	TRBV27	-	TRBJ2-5	TGTGCCAGCAGTTTACATCCCGGGACAGGGGTCCTCTCCCAAGAGACCCAGTACTTC	CASSLHPGTGVLSQETQYF
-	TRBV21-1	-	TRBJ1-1	TGTGCCAGCAGCAGTACCAGGGGTAACGGGACTGAAGCTTTCTTT	CASSSTRGNGTEAFF
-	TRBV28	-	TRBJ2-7	TGTGCCAGCAGTTTGAGCGCCAGCTACGAGCAGTACTTC	CASSLSASYEQYF
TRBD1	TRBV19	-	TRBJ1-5	TGTGCCACAGGGGGTGACAGGAGCAATCAGCCCCAGCATTTT	CATGGDRSNQPQHF
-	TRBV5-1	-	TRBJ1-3	TGCGCCAGCAGCGTCGGTGGGGGCCCTGGAAACACCATATATTTT	CASSVGGGPGNTIYF
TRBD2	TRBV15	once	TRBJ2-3	TGTGCCACCAGCAGAGTTGGAGCGGGGAGCACAGATACGCAGTATTTT	CATSRVGAGSTDTQYF
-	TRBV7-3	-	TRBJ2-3	TGTGCCAGCAGCCTCGGGACTAGCACAGATACGCAGTATTTT	CASSLGTSTDTQYF
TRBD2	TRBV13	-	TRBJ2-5	TGTGCCAGCAGCTCGCCAGCGGGGACTCAAGAGACCCAGTACTTC	CASSSPAGTQETQYF
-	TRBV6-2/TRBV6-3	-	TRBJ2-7	TGTGCCAGCAGCCGGACAGCCTCCTACGAGCAGTACTTC	CASSRTASYEQYF
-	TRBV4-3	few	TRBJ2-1	TGCGCCAGCAGCCAAGAGGATAGCGGAAACTACAATGAGCAGTTCTTC	CASSQEDSGNYNEQFF
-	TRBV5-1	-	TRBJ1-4	TGCGCCAGCAGCTTAGGACAGCTCCAGGATAATGAAAAACTGTTTTTT	CASSLGQLQDNEKLFF
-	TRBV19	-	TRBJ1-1	TGTGCCAGTAGTACCTTCTGGGGCACTGAAGCTTTCTTT	CASSTFWGTEAFF
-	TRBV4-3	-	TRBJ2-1	TGCGCCAGCAGCCAAGACGGCAACAGATACAATGAGCAGTTCTTC	CASSQDGNRYNEQFF
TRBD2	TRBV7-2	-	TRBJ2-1	TGTGCCAGCAGCTTGGGACTACCTGGCGATGAGCAGTTCTTC	CASSLGLPGDEQFF
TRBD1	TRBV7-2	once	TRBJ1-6	TGTGCCAGCAGCAACCTACAGGGGGTGAATAATTCACCCCTCCACTTT	CASSNLQGVNNSPLHF
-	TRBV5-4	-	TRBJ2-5	TGTGCCAGCAGCTTGGTGTCAGGGGAGGAGACCCAGTACTTC	CASSLVSGEETQYF
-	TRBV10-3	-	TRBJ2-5	TGTGCCATCAGTCGGGGTACCGAGACCCAGTACTTC	CAISRGTETQYF
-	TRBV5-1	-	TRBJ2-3	TGCGCCAGCAGCTTGGAAGGGCAGCCGTGGGATACGCAGTATTTT	CASSLEGQPWDTQYF
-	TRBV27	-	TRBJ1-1	TGTGCCACCAGACCTTACGTAAGTAACACTGAAGCTTTCTTT	CATRPYVSNTEAFF
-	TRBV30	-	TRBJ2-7	TGTGCCTGGCAGATCCCGGGACACCTATCCTACGAGCAGTACTTC	CAWQIPGHLSYEQYF
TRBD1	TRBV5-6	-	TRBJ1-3	TGTGCCAGCAGCCAAACAGGGGCCGCGGGAAACACCATATATTTT	CASSQTGAAGNTIYF
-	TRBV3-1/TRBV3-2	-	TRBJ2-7	TGTGCCAGCAGCCAAGATGGGTCGAGCTACGAGCAGTACTTC	CASSQDGSSYEQYF
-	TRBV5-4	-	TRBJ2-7	TGTGCCAGCAGCAAACACGGGGCTTCCTACGAGCAGTACTTC	CASSKHGASYEQYF
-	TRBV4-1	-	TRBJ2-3	TGCGCCAGCAGTTACCAGGGGGGAAGATCTGTCACAGATACGCAGTATTTT	CASSYQGGRSVTDTQYF
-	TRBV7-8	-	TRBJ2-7	TGTGCCAGCAGCTTAGGGACAGTCTCCTACGAGCAGTACTTC	CASSLGTVSYEQYF
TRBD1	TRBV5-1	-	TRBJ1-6	TGCGCCAGCAGCTTGGATGTTCTAGGACAGGGGGATTCACCCCTCCACTTT	CASSLDVLGQGDSPLHF
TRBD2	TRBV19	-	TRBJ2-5	TGTGCCAGTAGTATTCGGGGGGAAGAGACCCAGTACTTC	CASSIRGEETQYF
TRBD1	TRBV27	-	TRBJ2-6	TGTGCCAGCACACAGGGGGCTGGGGCCAACGTCCTGACTTTC	CASTQGAGANVLTF
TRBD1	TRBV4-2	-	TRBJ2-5	TGTGCCAGCAGCCAAGCCGGACAGGGGGCGGCAGAGACCCAGTACTTC	CASSQAGQGAAETQYF
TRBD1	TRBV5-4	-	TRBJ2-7	TGTGCCAGCACCCGGGACAGGGGAAACTACGAGCAGTACTTC	CASTRDRGNYEQYF
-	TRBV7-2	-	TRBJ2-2	TGTGCCAGCAGCCAAAACATCCTAACCGGGGAGCTGTTTTTT	CASSQNILTGELFF
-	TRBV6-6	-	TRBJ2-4	TGTGCCAGCAGTCCGGGAAATCCCCAAAACATTCAGTACTTC	CASSPGNPQNIQYF